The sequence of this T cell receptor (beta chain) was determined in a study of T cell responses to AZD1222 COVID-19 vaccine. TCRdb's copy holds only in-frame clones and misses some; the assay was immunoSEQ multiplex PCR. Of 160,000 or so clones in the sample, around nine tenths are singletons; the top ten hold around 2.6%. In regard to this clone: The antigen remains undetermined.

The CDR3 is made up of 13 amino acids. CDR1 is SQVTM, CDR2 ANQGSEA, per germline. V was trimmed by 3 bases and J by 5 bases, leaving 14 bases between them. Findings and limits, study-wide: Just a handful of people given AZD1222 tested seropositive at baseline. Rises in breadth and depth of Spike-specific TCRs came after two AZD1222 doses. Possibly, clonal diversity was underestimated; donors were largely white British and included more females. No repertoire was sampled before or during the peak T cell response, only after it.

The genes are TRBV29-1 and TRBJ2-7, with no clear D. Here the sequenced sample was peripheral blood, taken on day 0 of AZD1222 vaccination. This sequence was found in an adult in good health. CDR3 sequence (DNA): TGCAGCGTTGAGGTCGGGCTCCGGGACGAGCAGTACTTC. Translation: CSVEVGLRDEQYF.